The clone carrying this T cell receptor beta chain was seen a single time. Its antigen is not identified. Trimming removed 2 bases at V and 5 bases at J, with 19 bases between. This CDR3 is 17 amino acids long. Germline loops: CDR1 MNHEY, CDR2 SMNVEV (reference sequence). Combining a sample-barcoded 5' primer with a J-beta primer mix, a second PCR ran for about 7 to 11 cycles. TCRdb re-called the 5' RACE reads through MiXCR, storing one row per CDR3 protein. The sample comprises around 1.1 million distinct CDR3 sequences, around two fifths of which are singletons, and less than 15% rests with the top ten. The data stem from a study of blood T cells in healthy people across ages. Findings of the study overall: A conclusive naive versus antigen-experienced comparison was prevented by the unsorted PBMCs.

This TCR came from a man aged 18 to 35 in good health. J is TRBJ2-1 and V is TRBV27; possibly TRBD2 for D (5 bases). Sequenced: blood. CDR3 in amino acids: CASSLDPWTGKNNEQFF. The CDR3, as DNA: TGTGCCAGCAGTTTAGACCCATGGACGGGAAAAAACAATGAGCAGTTCTTC.